The sequence of this T cell receptor beta chain was determined in a study of beta chain features in type 1 diabetes. This clone was picked up one time. Sequenced material consisted of expressed TCRB transcripts (all of the isolated RNA was reverse transcribed). The data were produced by immunoSEQ multiplex PCR, yet TCRdb's version contains in-frame clones alone and is incomplete. This sample has approximately 140,000 clones, with under 60% found just once. Sequencing was performed on Tregs from blood. This clonotype originated in a man younger than 30 in good health.

CDR3: CSANNGRELADTQYF. CDR3 nucleotide sequence: TGCAGCGCGAATAACGGACGGGAGTTGGCAGATACGCAGTATTTT. The chain employs TRBV29-1 and TRBJ2-3; D perhaps matches TRBD2 (6 bases). This CDR3 spans 15 amino acids. CDR1 is SQVTM and CDR2 is ANQGSEA in the germline V gene. Trimming left V 7 bases short and J 4 bases short, with 21 bases between.